This passage covers 26 T cell receptor beta chains from one sample sequenced in a study of blood T cells in healthy people across ages. The use of a sample-barcoded 5' primer and a J-beta primer mix characterized a second PCR of about 7 to 12 cycles. MiXCR, run by TCRdb on the 5' RACE reads, gives a single entry per CDR3 protein. Counted here are fewer than 800,000 distinct CDR3 sequences, 45% to 50% occurring once; the ten biggest clones make up around a third. The sequencing sample was made of blood. The receptors derive from a woman aged 60 to 75 in good health.

The V gene is TRBV20-1, the J gene TRBJ2-5; D is perhaps TRBD2 (5 bases). The CDR3 consists of 13 residues. In germline, CDR1 is DFQATT, CDR2 SNEGSKA (reference sequence). V lost 6 bases to trimming and J lost 2 bases, with 13 bases between them. CDR3 residues: CSAAPRTQETQYF. The CDR3 DNA is TGCAGTGCCGCCCCCCGGACTCAAGAGACCCAGTACTTC.

This clonotype was seen repeatedly, ten times or more. The rearrangement joins TRBV7-2 to TRBJ2-1, with D possibly called TRBD1 or TRBD2 (7 bases each). The CDR3 loop spans 15 amino acids. Per the germline V gene, CDR1 is SGHTA and CDR2 is FQGNSA. Trimming cost V 3 bases and J 1 base, with 10 bases left between them. CDR3: CASSFRGGSYNEQFF. The CDR3 DNA reads as TGTGCCAGCAGCTTCAGGGGGGGTTCCTACAATGAGCAGTTCTTC.

This clonotype was counted a few times. V usage is TRBV20-1 and J usage is TRBJ2-5, with TRBD2 identical over 8 bases. The CDR3 is 13 residues long. Germline lookup yields CDR1 DFQATT and CDR2 SNEGSKA (reference sequence). Trimming at V came to 2 bases and at J to 11 bases, leaving 10 bases not matched to a gene. The CDR3 sequence: CSARNPGGTEQYF. CDR3 nucleotides: TGCAGTGCTAGAAACCCGGGGGGGACTGAGCAGTACTTC.

This clonotype was recorded once. The chain combines TRBV3-1 with TRBJ1-2; D is unresolved. Trimming stripped 0 bases from V and 4 bases from J, with 6 bases between. CDR1 is LGHDT, CDR2 YNNKEL, per germline (reference sequence). The CDR3 has 13 amino acids. CDR3 DNA sequence: TGTGCCAGCAGCCAAGATATCCTCTATGGCTACACCTTC. This encodes CASSQDILYGYTF.

The J gene is TRBJ2-3, the V gene TRBV20-1; D is possibly TRBD2 (6 bases). The CDR3 is made up of 16 amino acids. The V gene lost 3 bases and the J gene lost 3 bases, with 19 bases spanning the gap. Germline V lookup: CDR1 DFQATT, CDR2 SNEGSKA (reference sequence). CDR3: CSASPPGRGITDTQYF. As DNA, the CDR3 is TGCAGTGCTAGTCCCCCGGGACGGGGGATAACAGATACGCAGTATTTT.

This chain uses TRBV20-1 with TRBJ2-3, with 8 bases fitting TRBD2. With V trimmed by 0 bases and J by 4 bases, 6 bases remained unmatched. From germline, CDR1 is DFQATT and CDR2 SNEGSKA (reference sequence). The CDR3 contains 15 residues. The CDR3 DNA reads as TGCAGTGCTAGAGACGGGACTAGGAAATCAGATACGCAGTATTTT. Translated, it gives CSARDGTRKSDTQYF.

This clonotype was counted only a few times. This sequence joins TRBV27 and TRBJ2-7; D call uncertain. Germline CDR1 is MNHEY and CDR2 is SMNVEV (reference sequence). The ends were cut back, 2 bases at V and 2 bases at J, with 10 bases in the middle. CDR3 length equals 14 residues. CDR3: CASSLPGLTYEQYF. CDR3 nucleotides: TGTGCCAGCAGTTTACCAGGCCTTACCTACGAGCAGTACTTC.

V is TRBV6-4 and J is TRBJ2-3; 7 bases map to TRBD2. Per the germline V gene, CDR1 is MRHNA and CDR2 is SNTAGT. The CDR3 consists of 15 residues. V lost 5 bases and J lost 0; bases outside the gene matches: 5. CDR3 DNA sequence: TGTGCCAGCAGTTCATCTAGCGGAAGCACAGATACGCAGTATTTT. This codes for CASSSSSGSTDTQYF.

This clonotype has only a few counts. The chain has TRBV7-3 and TRBJ2-3, with TRBD2 matching over 13 bases. The germline gives CDR1 SGHTA, CDR2 FQGTGA. V dropped 5 bases and J dropped 6; count of bases not matched to a gene: 5. CDR3 length: 15 amino acids. The CDR3 loop reads CASSPRTSGSDTQYF. Here the CDR3 DNA reads TGTGCCAGCAGCCCGCGGACTAGCGGGAGTGATACGCAGTATTTT.

This clonotype appeared a single time. The chain joins TRBV20-1 to TRBJ1-4; weak D call: TRBD1 (5 bases). The CDR3 is 19 residues long. V was clipped by 0 bases and J by 0 bases, with 20 bases between them. Looked up from germline, CDR1 is DFQATT and CDR2 is SNEGSKA (reference sequence). Here the CDR3 DNA reads TGCAGTGCTAGAGATTCGGCGGGACGCAGAGATGCAACTAATGAAAAACTGTTTTTT. Residues: CSARDSAGRRDATNEKLFF.

This clonotype was seen more than once but under ten times. This sequence joins TRBV9 and TRBJ2-5; D may be TRBD1 or TRBD2 (6 bases each). The CDR3 contains 16 residues. CDR1 is SGDLS and CDR2 is YYNGEE in the germline V gene. Trimming removed 0 bases from V and 2 bases from J, with 14 bases in between. The CDR3 DNA is TGTGCCAGCAGCGTAGGAAGGCCGGGGGCACAAGAGACCCAGTACTTC. Encoded protein: CASSVGRPGAQETQYF.

This clonotype was seen a few times. The chain joins TRBV5-1 to TRBJ1-1, with 8 bases identical to TRBD1. The V segment lost 4 bases and the J segment 1 base; nucleotides outside the gene matches: 6. Germline V gene sequence: CDR1 SGHRS, CDR2 YFSETQ. This CDR3 contains 15 residues. The CDR3 loop reads CASSVGDRGNTEAFF. The DNA of the CDR3 is TGCGCCAGCAGCGTTGGTGACAGGGGGAACACTGAAGCTTTCTTT.

The V call is TRBV7-2, the J call TRBJ2-1; 7 bases agree with TRBD2. With V trimmed by 2 bases and J by 6 bases, 7 bases remained unmatched. The CDR3 loop spans 15 amino acids. Germline V gene data show CDR1 as SGHTA and CDR2 as FQGNSA. As DNA, the CDR3 is TGTGCCAGCAGCTTACGGGGAGGGACCGGCAATGAGCAGTTCTTC. This encodes CASSLRGGTGNEQFF. Combining the CDR3 with reference TRBV7-2 and TRBJ2-1 gives the whole variable domain GAGVSQSPSNKVTEKGKDVELRCDPISGHTALYWYRQSLGQGLEFLIYFQGNSAPDKSGLPSDRFSAERTGGSVSTLTIQRTQQEDSAVYLCASSLRGGTGNEQFFGPGTRLTVL.

This clonotype was recorded a few times. The chain carries TRBV7-3 and TRBJ2-7; 8 bases match TRBD1. V was clipped by 5 bases and J by 2 bases; unmatched bases: 8. Germline CDR1 and CDR2: SGHTA and FQGTGA. There are 15 residues in the CDR3. CDR3 DNA sequence: TGTGCCAGCAGCCACGGACAGGGCTTGGCCTACGAGCAGTACTTC. Translating gives CASSHGQGLAYEQYF.

Only a few counts were recorded for this clonotype. V and J are TRBV4-3 and TRBJ2-5, with 8 bases fitting TRBD1. V shed 1 base and J 2 bases; nucleotides not matched to a gene: 18. Germline lookup yields CDR1 LGHNA and CDR2 YSLEER. The CDR3 length is 20 residues. The CDR3 sequence is CASSQGFHGSGTGTQETQYF. The CDR3 DNA sequence: TGCGCCAGCAGCCAAGGCTTTCACGGATCCGGGACAGGTACACAAGAGACCCAGTACTTC.

This clonotype was seen ten or more times. This chain links TRBV20-1 with TRBJ2-7; 13 bases are shared with TRBD2. In germline, CDR1 is DFQATT, CDR2 SNEGSKA (reference sequence). The CDR3 has 15 amino acids. J was trimmed by 6 bases and V by 6 bases; bases with no gene match: 11. Here the CDR3 DNA reads TGCAGTGCAAAACTAGCGGGAGGGCCGACTGCCGAGCAGTACTTC. This encodes CSAKLAGGPTAEQYF.

CDR3 in amino acids: CASSDTRGGTNEKLFF. The CDR3 coding sequence is TGTGCCAGCAGTGATACCAGGGGAGGAACTAATGAAAAACTGTTTTTT. The genes are TRBV25-1 and TRBJ1-4; D perhaps matches TRBD1 (6 bases). The CDR3 is 16 amino acids. Germline values: CDR1 MGHDK, CDR2 SYGVNS. The V end lost 3 bases, the J end lost 1 base, and 12 bases lay between the germline ends. The variable domain in full, completed from reference TRBV25-1 and TRBJ1-4, reads EADIYQTPRYLVIGTGKKITLECSQTMGHDKMYWYQQDPGMELHLIHYSYGVNSTEKGDLSSESTVSRIRTEHFPLTLESARPSHTSQYLCASSDTRGGTNEKLFFGSGTQLSVL.

The chain carries TRBV7-2 and TRBJ2-1, with D unclear. From germline, CDR1 is SGHTA and CDR2 FQGNSA. The CDR3 extends over 15 amino acids. V shed 5 bases and J shed 11 bases, with 22 bases lying between them. The CDR3 DNA reads as TGTGCCAGCAGCCATCCCACGAGTCACGTGGGGAAGCAGTTCTTC. Its translation: CASSHPTSHVGKQFF.

The rearrangement joins TRBV7-2 to TRBJ2-1; 8 bases are shared with TRBD1. The length of the CDR3 is 15 residues. The J segment lost 1 base and the V segment lost 5 bases, leaving 4 bases of the junction unmatched. CDR1 is SGHTA, CDR2 FQGNSA, per germline. CDR3 coding DNA: TGTGCCAGCAGCCCCGGACAGGGTTCCTACAATGAGCAGTTCTTC. Translating it yields CASSPGQGSYNEQFF.

This clonotype has only a few counts. CDR3 nucleotides: TGCAGTGCTAGCGCGGGACTAGCGGAAAGCTACGAGCAGTACTTC. It specifies CSASAGLAESYEQYF. J is TRBJ2-7 and V is TRBV20-1, with 11 bases aligning to TRBD2. Losses at the gene ends were 3 bases for V and 3 bases for J; bases not matched to a gene: 7. Per germline, CDR1 DFQATT and CDR2 SNEGSKA (reference sequence). CDR3 length equals 15 residues.

This clonotype was detected only once. This rearrangement joins TRBV6-5 to TRBJ2-5; 8 bases are shared with TRBD2. With 4 bases clipped from V and 11 bases from J, the junction kept 15 bases outside the gene matches. This CDR3 comprises 15 residues. Germline CDR1 and CDR2: MNHEY and SVGAGI. The CDR3 coding sequence is TGTGCCAGCAGTTCCCCGGGGGGGGCCAACAATGAGCAGTACTTC. Its protein product is CASSSPGGANNEQYF.

The chain carries TRBV7-2 and TRBJ2-1; 16 positions match TRBD2. V dropped 6 bases and J dropped 13; count of bases not matched to a gene: 12. Germline loops: CDR1 SGHTA, CDR2 FQGNSA. This CDR3 has 16 residues. The CDR3 loop is CASSSGLAGGAETQFF. The CDR3 region has the DNA TGTGCCAGCAGTTCGGGACTAGCGGGAGGGGCAGAGACCCAGTTCTTC.

This clonotype was seen only a few times. The rearrangement joins TRBV5-1 to TRBJ2-1; 9 bases line up with TRBD2. The CDR3 runs 15 residues. Germline values: CDR1 SGHRS, CDR2 YFSETQ. V lost 0 bases and J lost 9; bases outside the gene matches: 7. CDR3 sequence (DNA): TGCGCCAGCAGCTTGGTAATAGCGGGAGATTTTGAGCAGTTCTTC. As protein: CASSLVIAGDFEQFF.

The chain joins TRBV9 to TRBJ2-1; 10 nucleotides align to TRBD2. The end of the DNA aligns better with TRBJ2-7, so the J call may be wrong. The length of the CDR3 is 15 residues. CDR1 and CDR2 from the germline V gene are SGDLS and YYNGEE. The chain's CDR3 is CASSNGLAAYNEQYF. The CDR3 nucleotides read TGTGCCAGCAGCAACGGACTAGCGGCCTACAATGAGCAGTACTTC.

This chain joins TRBV27 and TRBJ2-3; D remains ambiguous. Trimming shortened V by 1 base and J by 0 bases, and 11 bases separated the two germline ends. This CDR3 region has 16 residues. Looked up from germline, CDR1 is MNHEY and CDR2 is SMNVEV (reference sequence). The CDR3 reads CASSLYRTVSTDTQYF. CDR3 in DNA: TGTGCCAGCAGTTTATACCGAACAGTGAGCACAGATACGCAGTATTTT.

The genes are TRBV29-1 and TRBJ2-4, with D possibly matching TRBD2 (5 bases). Trimming stripped 6 bases from V and 0 bases from J, with 18 bases between. The CDR3 is 16 residues long. Germline V gives CDR1 SQVTM, CDR2 ANQGSEA. The DNA for the CDR3 is TGCAGCGTCCGAAAGGACTCAACCCTAGCCAAAAACATTCAGTACTTC. Its translation: CSVRKDSTLAKNIQYF. Drawing the rest from reference TRBV29-1 and TRBJ2-4, the complete variable domain is SAVISQKPSRDICQRGTSLTIQCQVDSQVTMMFWYRQQPGQSLTLIATANQGSEATYESGFVIDKFPISRPNLTFSTLTVSNMSPEDSSIYLCSVRKDSTLAKNIQYFGAGTRLSVL.